Listed here is a single T cell receptor beta chain. This specimen comes from a study of CD8 T cells in Susac syndrome. Roughly 0.5 to 1 ug RNA was reverse transcribed with random hexamers. Multiplex immunoSEQ PCR targeted 54 Vbeta and 13 Jbeta TCR beta segments. Each CDR3 protein is one row after TCRdb ran MiXCR on the immunoSEQ multiplex PCR reads. The table shows about 150,000 distinct CDR3 sequences, with about 94% occurring only once. The CDR3 spans 11 residues. V dropped 6 bases and J dropped 9; count of bases not matched to a gene: 6. Germline CDR1 DFQATT, CDR2 SNEGSKA (reference sequence). Sequencing of TCR beta was carried out in blood CD8+ and CD4+ T cells. The multiple sclerosis controls comprised treatment-naive patients whose relapsing-remitting disease was stable or active. FACS was used to enrich TEMRA cells, whereas the CD8+ and CD4+ T cells were obtained by negative isolation.

Material for sequencing was CD8+ T cells from PBMCs. The receptor was derived from a human donor with multiple sclerosis. The chain couples TRBV20-1 to TRBJ1-2, with 8 bases fitting TRBD1. The CDR3 region is CSATGDRRYTF. In DNA form, the CDR3 reads TGCAGTGCAACAGGGGACAGGCGCTACACCTTC.